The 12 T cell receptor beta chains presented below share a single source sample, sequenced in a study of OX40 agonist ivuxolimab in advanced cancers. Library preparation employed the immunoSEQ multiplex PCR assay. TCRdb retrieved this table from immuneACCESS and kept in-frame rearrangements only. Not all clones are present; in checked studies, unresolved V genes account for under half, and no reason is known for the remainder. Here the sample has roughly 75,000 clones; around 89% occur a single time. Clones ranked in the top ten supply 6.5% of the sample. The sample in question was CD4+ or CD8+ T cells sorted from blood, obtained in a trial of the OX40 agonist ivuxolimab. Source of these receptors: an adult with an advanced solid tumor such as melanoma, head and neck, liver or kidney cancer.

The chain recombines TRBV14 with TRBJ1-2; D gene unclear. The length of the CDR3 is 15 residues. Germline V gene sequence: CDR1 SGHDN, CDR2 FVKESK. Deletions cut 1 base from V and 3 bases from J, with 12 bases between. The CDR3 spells CASSQVLGGDYGYTF. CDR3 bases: TGTGCCAGCAGCCAAGTTTTGGGCGGGGACTATGGCTACACCTTC.

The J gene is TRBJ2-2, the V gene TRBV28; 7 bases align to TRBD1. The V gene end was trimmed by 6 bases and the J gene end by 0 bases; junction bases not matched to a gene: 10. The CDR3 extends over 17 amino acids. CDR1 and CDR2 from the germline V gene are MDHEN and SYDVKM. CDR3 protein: CASSTHRQGTNTGELFF. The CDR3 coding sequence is TGTGCCAGCAGCACCCATCGACAGGGTACGAACACCGGGGAGCTGTTTTTT.

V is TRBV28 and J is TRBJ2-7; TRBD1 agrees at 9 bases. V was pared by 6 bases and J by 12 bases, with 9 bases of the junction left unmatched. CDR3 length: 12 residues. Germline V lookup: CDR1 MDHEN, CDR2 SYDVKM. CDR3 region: CASSPGTGLVYF. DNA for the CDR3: TGTGCCAGCAGCCCCGGGACAGGGCTAGTGTACTTC.

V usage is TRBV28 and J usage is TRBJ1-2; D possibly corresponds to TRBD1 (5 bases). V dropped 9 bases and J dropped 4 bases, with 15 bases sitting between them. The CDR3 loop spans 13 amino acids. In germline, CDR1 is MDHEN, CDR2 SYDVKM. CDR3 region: CASTRRGFYGYTF. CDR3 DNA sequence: TGTGCCAGTACCCGAAGGGGATTCTATGGCTACACCTTC.

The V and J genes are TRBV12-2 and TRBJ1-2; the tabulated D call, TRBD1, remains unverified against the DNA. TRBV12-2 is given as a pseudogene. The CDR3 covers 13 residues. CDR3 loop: CASRPGQGYGYTF. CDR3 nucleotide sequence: TGTGCAAGTCGCCCGGGACAGGGCTATGGCTACACCTTC.

The CDR3 here is CATSRPDRGFYGYTF. The CDR3 DNA reads TGTGCCACCAGCAGACCTGACAGGGGATTCTATGGCTACACCTTC. The chain carries TRBV15 and TRBJ1-2; 8 nucleotides agree with TRBD1. Germline values: CDR1 LNHNV, CDR2 YYDKDF (reference sequence). The CDR3 spans 15 residues. V trimming: 2 bases; J trimming: 4 bases; junction bases outside the gene matches: 6.

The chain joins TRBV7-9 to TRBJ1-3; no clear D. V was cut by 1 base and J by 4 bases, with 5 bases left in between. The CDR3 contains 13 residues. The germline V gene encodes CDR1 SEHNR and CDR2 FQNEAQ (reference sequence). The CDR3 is CASSLVQGNTIYF. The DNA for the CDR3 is TGTGCCAGCAGCTTAGTACAGGGAAACACCATATATTTT. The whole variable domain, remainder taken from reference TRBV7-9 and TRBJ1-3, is DTGVSQNPRHKITKRGQNVTFRCDPISEHNRLYWYRQTLGQGPEFLTYFQNEAQLEKSRLLSDRFSAERPKGSFSTLEIQRTEQGDSAMYLCASSLVQGNTIYFGEGSWLTVV.

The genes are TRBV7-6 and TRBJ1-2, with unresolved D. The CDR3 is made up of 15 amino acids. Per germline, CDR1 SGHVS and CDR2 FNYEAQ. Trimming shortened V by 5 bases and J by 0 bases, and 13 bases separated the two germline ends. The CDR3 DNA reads TGTGCCAGCAGCCCTTTTCTTGGGACTAACTATGGCTACACCTTC. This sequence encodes CASSPFLGTNYGYTF.

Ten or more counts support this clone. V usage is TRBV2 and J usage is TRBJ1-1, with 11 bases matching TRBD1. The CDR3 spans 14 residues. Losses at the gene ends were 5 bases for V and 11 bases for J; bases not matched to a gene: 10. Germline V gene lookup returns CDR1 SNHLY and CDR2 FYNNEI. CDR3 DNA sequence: TGTGCCAGCAGTCACGGACAGGGGGCATTGGTCGCTTTCTTT. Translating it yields CASSHGQGALVAFF.

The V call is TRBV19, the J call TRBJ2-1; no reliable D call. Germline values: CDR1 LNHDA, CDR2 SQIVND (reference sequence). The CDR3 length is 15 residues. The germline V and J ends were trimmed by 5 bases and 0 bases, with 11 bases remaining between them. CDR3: CASSQATTSYNEQFF. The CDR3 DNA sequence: TGTGCCAGTAGTCAAGCTACCACCTCCTACAATGAGCAGTTCTTC. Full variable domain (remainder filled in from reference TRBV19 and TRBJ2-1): DGGITQSPKYLFRKEGQNVTLSCEQNLNHDAMYWYRQDPGQGLRLIYYSQIVNDFQKGDIAEGYSVSREKKESFPLTVTSAQKNPTAFYLCASSQATTSYNEQFFGPGTRLTVL.

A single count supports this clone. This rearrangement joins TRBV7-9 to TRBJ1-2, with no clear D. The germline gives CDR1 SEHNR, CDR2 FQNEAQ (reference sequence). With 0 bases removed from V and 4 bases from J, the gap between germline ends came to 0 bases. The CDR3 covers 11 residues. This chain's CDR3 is CASSLAYGYTF. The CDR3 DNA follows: TGTGCCAGCAGCTTAGCCTATGGCTACACCTTC.

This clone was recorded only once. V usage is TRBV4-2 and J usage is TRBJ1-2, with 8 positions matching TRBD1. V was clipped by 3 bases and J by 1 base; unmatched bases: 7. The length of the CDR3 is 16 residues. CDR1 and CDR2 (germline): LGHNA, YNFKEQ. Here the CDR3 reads CASSQNNRGINYGYTF. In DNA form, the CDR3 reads TGTGCCAGCAGCCAGAACAACAGGGGGATTAACTATGGCTACACCTTC.